The clone carrying this TCR beta chain has only a few counts. A much larger clone lies one base from this, so it may be a read error. TCR beta VDJ and CDR3 were profiled, and genomic DNA was the template. TCRdb reprocessed the reads via MiXCR and lists one record per CDR3 protein. The sample carries approximately 220,000 distinct CDR3 sequences, over 40% recorded once. The authors sequenced patients whose flow cytometry had shown CD8+CD57+ cell expansion. In germline, CDR1 is LNHDA, CDR2 SQIVND (reference sequence). The length of the CDR3 is 14 residues. These data belong to a study of CD8+CD57+ T cells in acquired aplastic anemia. Study context: Recorded DNA amounts for sorted CD4+ and CD8+ cells had an average of around 3 ug.

The material sequenced was sorted CD4+, CD8+, or CD8+CD57+ T cells (not recorded which) from PBMCs. J is TRBJ1-1 and V is TRBV19, with TRBD1 identical over 9 bases. This receptor was identified in a human donor with aplastic anemia. CDR3 in amino acids: CVSRGQGMNTEAFF. The CDR3 DNA sequence: TGTGTCAGTAGAGGACAGGGGATGAACACTGAAGCTTTCTTT. Filled out from reference TRBV19 and TRBJ1-1, the complete variable domain reads DGGITQSPKYLFRKEGQNVTLSCEQNLNHDAMYWYRQDPGQGLRLIYYSQIVNDFQKGDIAEGYSVSREKKESFPLTVTSAQKNPTAFYLCVSRGQGMNTEAFFGQGTRLTVV.